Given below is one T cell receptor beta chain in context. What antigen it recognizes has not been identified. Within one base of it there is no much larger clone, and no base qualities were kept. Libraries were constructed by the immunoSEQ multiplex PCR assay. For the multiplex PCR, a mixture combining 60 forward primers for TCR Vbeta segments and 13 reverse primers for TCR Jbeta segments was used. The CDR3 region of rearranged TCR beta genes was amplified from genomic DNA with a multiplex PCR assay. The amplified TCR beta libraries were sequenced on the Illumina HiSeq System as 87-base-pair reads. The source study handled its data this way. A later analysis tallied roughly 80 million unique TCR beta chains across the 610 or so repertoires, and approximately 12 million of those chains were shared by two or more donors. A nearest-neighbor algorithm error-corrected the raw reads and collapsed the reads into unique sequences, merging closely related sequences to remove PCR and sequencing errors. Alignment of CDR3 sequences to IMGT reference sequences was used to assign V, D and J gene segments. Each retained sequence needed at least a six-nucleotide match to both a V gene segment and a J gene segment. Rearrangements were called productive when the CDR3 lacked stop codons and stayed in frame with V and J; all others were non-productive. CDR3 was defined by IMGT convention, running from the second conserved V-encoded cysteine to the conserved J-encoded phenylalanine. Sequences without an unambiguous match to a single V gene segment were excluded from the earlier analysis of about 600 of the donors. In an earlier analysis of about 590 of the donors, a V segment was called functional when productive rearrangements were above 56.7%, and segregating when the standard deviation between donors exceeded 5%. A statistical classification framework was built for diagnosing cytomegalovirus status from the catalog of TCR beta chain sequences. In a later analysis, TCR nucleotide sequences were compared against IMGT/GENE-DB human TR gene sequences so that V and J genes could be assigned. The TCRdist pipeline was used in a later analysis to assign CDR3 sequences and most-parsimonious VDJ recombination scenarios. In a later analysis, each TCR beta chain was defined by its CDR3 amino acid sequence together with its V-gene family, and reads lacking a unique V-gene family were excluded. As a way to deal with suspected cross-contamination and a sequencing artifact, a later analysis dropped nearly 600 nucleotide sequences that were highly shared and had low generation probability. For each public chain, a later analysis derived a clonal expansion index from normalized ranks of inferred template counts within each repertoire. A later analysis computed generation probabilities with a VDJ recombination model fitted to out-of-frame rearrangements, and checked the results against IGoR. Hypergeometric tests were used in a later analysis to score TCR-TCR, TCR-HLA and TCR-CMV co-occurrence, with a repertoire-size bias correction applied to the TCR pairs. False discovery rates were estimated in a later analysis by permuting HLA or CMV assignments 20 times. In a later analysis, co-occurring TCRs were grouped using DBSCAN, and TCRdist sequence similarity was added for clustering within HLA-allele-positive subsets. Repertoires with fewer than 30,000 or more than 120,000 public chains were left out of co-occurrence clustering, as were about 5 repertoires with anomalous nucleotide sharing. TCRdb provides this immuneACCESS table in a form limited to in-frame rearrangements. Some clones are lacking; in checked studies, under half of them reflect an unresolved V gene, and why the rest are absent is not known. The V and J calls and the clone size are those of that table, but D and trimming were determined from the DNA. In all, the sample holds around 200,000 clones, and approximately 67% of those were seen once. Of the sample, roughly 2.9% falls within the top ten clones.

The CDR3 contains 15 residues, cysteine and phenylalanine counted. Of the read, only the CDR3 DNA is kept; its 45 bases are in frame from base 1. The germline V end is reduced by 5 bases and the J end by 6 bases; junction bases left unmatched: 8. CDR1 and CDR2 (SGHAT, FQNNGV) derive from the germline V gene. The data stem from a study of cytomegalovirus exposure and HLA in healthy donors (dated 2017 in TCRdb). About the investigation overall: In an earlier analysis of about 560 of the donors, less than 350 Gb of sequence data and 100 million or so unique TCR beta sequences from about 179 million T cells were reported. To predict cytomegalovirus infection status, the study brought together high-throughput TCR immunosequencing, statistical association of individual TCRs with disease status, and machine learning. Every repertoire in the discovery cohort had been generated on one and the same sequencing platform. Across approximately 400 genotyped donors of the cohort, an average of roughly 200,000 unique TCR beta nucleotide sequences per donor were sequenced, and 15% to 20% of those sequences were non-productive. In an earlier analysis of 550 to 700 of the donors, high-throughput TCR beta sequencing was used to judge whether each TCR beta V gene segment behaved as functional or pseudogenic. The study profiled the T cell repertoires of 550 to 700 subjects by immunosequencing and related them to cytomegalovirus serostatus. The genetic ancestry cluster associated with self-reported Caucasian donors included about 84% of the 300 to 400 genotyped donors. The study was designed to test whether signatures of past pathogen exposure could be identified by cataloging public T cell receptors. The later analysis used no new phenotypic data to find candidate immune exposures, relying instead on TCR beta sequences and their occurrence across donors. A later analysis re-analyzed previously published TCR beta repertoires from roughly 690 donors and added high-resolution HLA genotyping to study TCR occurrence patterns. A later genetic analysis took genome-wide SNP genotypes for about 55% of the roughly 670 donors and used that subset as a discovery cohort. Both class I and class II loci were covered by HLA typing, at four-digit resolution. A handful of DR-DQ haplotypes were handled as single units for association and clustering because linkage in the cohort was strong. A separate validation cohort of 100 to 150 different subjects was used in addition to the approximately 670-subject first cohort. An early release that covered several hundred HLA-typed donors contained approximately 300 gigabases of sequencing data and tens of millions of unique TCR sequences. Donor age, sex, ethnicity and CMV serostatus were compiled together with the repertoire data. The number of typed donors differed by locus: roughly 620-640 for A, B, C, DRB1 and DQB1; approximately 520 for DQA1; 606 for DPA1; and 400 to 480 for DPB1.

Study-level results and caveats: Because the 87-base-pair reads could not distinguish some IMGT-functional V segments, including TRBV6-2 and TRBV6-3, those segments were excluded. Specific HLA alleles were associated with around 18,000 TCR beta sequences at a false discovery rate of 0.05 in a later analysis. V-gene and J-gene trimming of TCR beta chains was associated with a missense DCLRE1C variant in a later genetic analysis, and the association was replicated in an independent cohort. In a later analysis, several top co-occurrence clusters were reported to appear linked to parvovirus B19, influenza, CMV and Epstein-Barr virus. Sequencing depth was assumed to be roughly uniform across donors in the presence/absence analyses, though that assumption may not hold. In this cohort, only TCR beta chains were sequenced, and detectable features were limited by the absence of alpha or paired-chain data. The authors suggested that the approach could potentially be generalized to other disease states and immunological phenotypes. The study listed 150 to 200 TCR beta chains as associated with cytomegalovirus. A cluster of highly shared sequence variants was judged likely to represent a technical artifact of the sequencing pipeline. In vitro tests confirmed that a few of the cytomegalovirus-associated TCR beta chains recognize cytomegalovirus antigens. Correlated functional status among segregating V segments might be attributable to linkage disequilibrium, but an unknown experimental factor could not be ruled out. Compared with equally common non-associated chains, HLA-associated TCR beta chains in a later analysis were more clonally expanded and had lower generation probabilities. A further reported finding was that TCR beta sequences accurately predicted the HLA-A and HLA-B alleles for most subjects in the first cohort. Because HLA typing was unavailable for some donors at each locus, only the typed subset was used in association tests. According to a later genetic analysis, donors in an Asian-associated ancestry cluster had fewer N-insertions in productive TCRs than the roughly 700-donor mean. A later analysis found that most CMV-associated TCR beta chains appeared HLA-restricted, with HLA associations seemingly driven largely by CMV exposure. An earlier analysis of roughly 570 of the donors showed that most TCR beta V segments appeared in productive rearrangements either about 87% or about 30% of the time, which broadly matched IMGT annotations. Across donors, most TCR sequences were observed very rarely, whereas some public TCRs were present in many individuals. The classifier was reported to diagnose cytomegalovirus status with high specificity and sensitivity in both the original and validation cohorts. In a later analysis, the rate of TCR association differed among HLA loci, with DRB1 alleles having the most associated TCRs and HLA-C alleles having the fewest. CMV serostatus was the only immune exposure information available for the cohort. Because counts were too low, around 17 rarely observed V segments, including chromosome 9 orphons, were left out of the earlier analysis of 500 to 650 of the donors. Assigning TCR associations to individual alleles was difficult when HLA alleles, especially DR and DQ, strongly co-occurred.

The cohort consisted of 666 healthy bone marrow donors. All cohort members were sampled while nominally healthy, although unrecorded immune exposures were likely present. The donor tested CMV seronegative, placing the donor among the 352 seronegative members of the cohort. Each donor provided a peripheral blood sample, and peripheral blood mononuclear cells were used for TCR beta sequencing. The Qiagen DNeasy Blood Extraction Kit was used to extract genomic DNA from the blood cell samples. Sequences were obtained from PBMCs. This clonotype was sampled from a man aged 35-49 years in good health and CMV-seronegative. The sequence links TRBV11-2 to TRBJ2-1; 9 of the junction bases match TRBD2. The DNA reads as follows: TGTGCCAGCAGCGGGATAGCGGGAGCAGTCAATGAGCAGTTCTTC. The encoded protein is CASSGIAGAVNEQFF.